The present entry profiles one TCR beta chain with its context. Its specificity is unknown. The data stem from a study of T cell responses to AZD1222 COVID-19 vaccine. Study-level points and caveats: Regions left unmutated in variants are reportedly the target of nearly half of spike-specific TCRs. CD4 TCRs linked to vaccination spanned spike, dominating at 160-218 and 743-854.

Analysis merged second doses at about 4 or about 12 weeks. This CDR3 has 12 amino acids. Trimming pared 5 bases from V and 0 bases from J, leaving 3 bases between. CDR1 is MNHEY and CDR2 is SMNVEV in the germline V gene (reference sequence). Libraries were prepared by immunoSEQ multiplex PCR; TCRdb keeps only in-frame clonotypes and omits some of them. The data hold 150,000 or so clones, with approximately 91% observed a single time. This material consisted of peripheral blood, taken 28 days after the second AZD1222 dose. The clonotype originates from an adult who received the AZD1222 COVID-19 vaccine. The chain links TRBV27 to TRBJ2-3; the D is unclear. The CDR3 bases are TGTGCCAGCAGTGGTAGCACAGATACGCAGTATTTT. Amino acids: CASSGSTDTQYF.